This TCR beta chain was recorded in a study of OX40 agonist ivuxolimab in advanced cancers. Study outcomes and limitations: No antigen was identified for the clonally expanded peripheral T cells.

Sequenced by immunoSEQ multiplex PCR; TCRdb stores in-frame clones only, minus some. The sample gives approximately 75,000 clones, around 78% of which show up once; around 5% is in the top ten. As for this clone: Its cognate antigen is unknown.

The V gene lost 5 bases and the J gene lost 8 bases, with 15 bases spanning the gap. The CDR3 extends over 14 amino acids. Germline CDR1 reads SGHAT; CDR2 reads FQNNGV. The receptor comes from an adult with an advanced solid tumor such as melanoma, head and neck, liver or kidney cancer. The sample consisted of CD4+ or CD8+ T cells sorted from blood, taken in a trial of the OX40 agonist ivuxolimab. This rearrangement joins TRBV11-2 to TRBJ1-4; no reliable D call. The CDR3 reads CASSPPGLGEKLFF. CDR3 in DNA: TGTGCCAGCAGCCCTCCGGGGTTAGGGGAAAAACTGTTTTTT.